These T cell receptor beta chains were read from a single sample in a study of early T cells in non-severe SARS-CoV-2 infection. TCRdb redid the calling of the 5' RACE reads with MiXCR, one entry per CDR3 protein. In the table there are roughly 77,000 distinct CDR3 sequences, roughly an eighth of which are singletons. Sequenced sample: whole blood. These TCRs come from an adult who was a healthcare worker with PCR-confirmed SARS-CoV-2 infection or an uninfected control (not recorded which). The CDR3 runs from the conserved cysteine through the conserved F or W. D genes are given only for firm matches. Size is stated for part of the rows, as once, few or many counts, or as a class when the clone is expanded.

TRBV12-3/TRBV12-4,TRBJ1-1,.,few,TGTGCCAGCAGGATACCCTCTCTTGTGGCTGGTGAAGCTTTCTTT,CASRIPSLVAGEAFF
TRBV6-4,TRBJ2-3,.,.,TGTGCCAGCAGTGACTCCCTGGACTCTTCAGATACGCAGTATTTT,CASSDSLDSSDTQYF
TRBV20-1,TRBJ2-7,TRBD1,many,TGCAGTGCGTCGGGACAGGGGTACGAGCAGTACTTC,CSASGQGYEQYF
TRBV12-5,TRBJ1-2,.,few,TGTGCTAGTGGTTTGTCAGGAAATGGCTACACCTTC,CASGLSGNGYTF
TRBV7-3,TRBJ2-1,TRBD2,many,TGTGCCAGCAGCTTAACAGGGGGAGCGGGAGCATTGAATGAGCAGTTCTTC,CASSLTGGAGALNEQFF
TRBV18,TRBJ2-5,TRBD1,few,TGTGCCAGCTCACCTTCGACAGGGGTGCAAGAGACCCAGTACTTC,CASSPSTGVQETQYF
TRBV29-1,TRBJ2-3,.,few,TGCAGCGTCGCACGGGGAGATACGCAGTATTTT,CSVARGDTQYF
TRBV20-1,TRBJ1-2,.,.,TGCAGTGCTAGAGTTGACAGACCCAACTATGGCTACACCTTC,CSARVDRPNYGYTF
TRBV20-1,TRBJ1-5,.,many,TGCAGTGCTAGAGTTGGAGGGAATCAGCCCCAGCATTTT,CSARVGGNQPQHF
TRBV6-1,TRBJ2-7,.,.,TGTGCCAGCATTCCTCCGGGCCCCTCTAGGAGGAAGTACTTC,CASIPPGPSRRKYF
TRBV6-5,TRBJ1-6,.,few,TGTGCCAGCAGTTACAAGGCAGGGAGCTCCTATAATTCACCCCTCCACTTT,CASSYKAGSSYNSPLHF
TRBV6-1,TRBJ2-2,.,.,TGTGCCAGCAGTTTCCCCGGCACCGGGGAGCTGTTTTTT,CASSFPGTGELFF
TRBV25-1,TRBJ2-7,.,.,TGTGCCAGCAGGGGGAAGTACGAGCAGTACTTC,CASRGKYEQYF
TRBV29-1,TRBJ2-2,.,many,TGCAGCGTTGATGACGGTACTAACACCGGGGAGCTGTTTTTT,CSVDDGTNTGELFF
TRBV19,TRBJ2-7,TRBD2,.,TGTGCCAGTAGTATGGCCGGGACTAGCCCTTTCTACGAGCAGTACTTC,CASSMAGTSPFYEQYF
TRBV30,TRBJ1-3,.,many,TGTGCCTGGAAGTACGGGAGCTCTGGAAACACCATATATTTT,CAWKYGSSGNTIYF
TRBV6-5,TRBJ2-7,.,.,TGTGCCAGCCAGGGGTCGGGCTACGAGCAGTACTTC,CASQGSGYEQYF
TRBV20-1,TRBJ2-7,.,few,TGCAGTGGGCTGGGCAACTCCTACGAGCAGTACTTC,CSGLGNSYEQYF
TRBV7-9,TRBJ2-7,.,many,TGTGCCAGCAGTCTCGGGACTTCATCCTACGAGCAGTACTTC,CASSLGTSSYEQYF
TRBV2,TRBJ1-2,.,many,TGTGCCAGCAGTGACTTACAGACTAACTATGGCTACACCTTC,CASSDLQTNYGYTF
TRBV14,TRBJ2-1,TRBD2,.,TGTGCCAGCAGCCAAGATGGCCTAGCGGATGAGCAGTTCTTC,CASSQDGLADEQFF
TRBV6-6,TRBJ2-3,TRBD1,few,TGTGCCAGCAGTTATACAGGGGACGCGTCTCATACGCAGTATTTT,CASSYTGDASHTQYF
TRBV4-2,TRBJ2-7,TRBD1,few,TGTGCCAGCAGCCAGTGGACAGGGGGCTACGAGCAGTACTTC,CASSQWTGGYEQYF
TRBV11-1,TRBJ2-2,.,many,TGTGCCAGCAGCTCGCCGGGACGGGGAAACACCGGGGAGCTGTTTTTT,CASSSPGRGNTGELFF
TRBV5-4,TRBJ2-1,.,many,TGTGCCAGCAGCACTAGGGCTCTGTACAATGAGCAGTTCTTC,CASSTRALYNEQFF
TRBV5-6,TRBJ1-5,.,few,TGTGCCAGCAGCACGAGGGCCTTACCAAATCAGCCCCAGCATTTT,CASSTRALPNQPQHF
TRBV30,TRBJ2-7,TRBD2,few,TGTGCCTGGAGGTGGGGGACTAGCTCGTGGGAGCAGTACTTC,CAWRWGTSSWEQYF
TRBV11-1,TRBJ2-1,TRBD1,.,TGTGCCAGCAGCTTAGTAGGGGGCGGACATGAGCAGTTCTTC,CASSLVGGGHEQFF
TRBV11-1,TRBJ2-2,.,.,TGTGCCAGCAGCGCACAGGGAACCGGGGAGCTGTTTTTT,CASSAQGTGELFF
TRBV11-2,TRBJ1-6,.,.,TGTGCCAGCAGCTTGGGGGCGATGATCTCCTATAATTCACCCCTCCACTTT,CASSLGAMISYNSPLHF
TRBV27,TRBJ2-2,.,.,TGTGCCAGCAGTTTTAACGGGGAGCTGTTTTTT,CASSFNGELFF
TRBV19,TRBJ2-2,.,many,TGTGCCAGTAGTATAAGGGTTATCACCGGGGAGCTGTTTTTT,CASSIRVITGELFF
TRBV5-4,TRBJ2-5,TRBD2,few,TGTGCCATCCGAACGCGGACTAGCGGGAGTCAAGAGACCCAGTACTTC,CAIRTRTSGSQETQYF
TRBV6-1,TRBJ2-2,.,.,TGTGCCAGCAGTGTCCACCACTGGGGGGCCGGGGAGCTGTTTTTT,CASSVHHWGAGELFF
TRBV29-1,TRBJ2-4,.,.,TGCAGCGTTGAGTCGGTCGACAGGACCAGGGACATTCAGTACTTC,CSVESVDRTRDIQYF
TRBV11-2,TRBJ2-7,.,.,TGTGCCAGCAGCGCGACCCAACTTACCTACGAGCAGTACTTC,CASSATQLTYEQYF
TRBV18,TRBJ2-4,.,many,TGTGCCAGCTCACCCCCCGAGGGCACCAAAAACATTCAGTACTTC,CASSPPEGTKNIQYF
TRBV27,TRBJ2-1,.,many,TGTGCCAGCAGTCACTACAATGAGCAGTTCTTC,CASSHYNEQFF
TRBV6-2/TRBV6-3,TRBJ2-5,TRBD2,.,TGTGCCATGGGAGCGGGGACGCAAGAGACCCAGTACTTC,CAMGAGTQETQYF
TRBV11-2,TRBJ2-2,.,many,TGTGCCAGCAGCGCACAGGGTTTAAACACCGGGGAGCTGTTTTTT,CASSAQGLNTGELFF
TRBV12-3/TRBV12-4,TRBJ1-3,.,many,TGTGCCAGCAGTATCGGGCCAAAAAAAGACACCATATATTTT,CASSIGPKKDTIYF